This T cell receptor beta chain comes out of a study of shared clonotypes between healthy human individuals. The wider study: With ages of 18 to 49, the donors were a couple of women and a few men.

Division of CD4+ cells produced a CD45RA+ naive subset and a CD45RA-negative memory subset. The CDR3 has 14 amino acids. CDR1 SGHRS and CDR2 YFSETQ come from the germline V gene. Trimming removed 0 bases at V and 3 bases at J, with 9 bases between. Sequencing was performed with immunoSEQ multiplex PCR; in TCRdb, only in-frame clones are kept and a portion is missing. The table records roughly 1,000,000 clones, around 78% of them present only once. Broader study findings: Sharing across four donors was highest in naive CD4 (roughly 5%) and lowest in memory CD8 (around 0.4%). Genetic and exposure-history diversity was limited by the small donor number.

For this clone: As yet, its antigen is unknown. Other DNA variants within this sample encode the same CDR3.

The sequenced material came from memory CD4+ T cells from PBMCs. Specified subset: CD45RA-negative fraction. The receptor's source is a man younger than 30 in good health. Some clones in this sample may be carry-over from other donors' samples. The V call is TRBV5-1, the J call TRBJ2-5; unclear D gene. The CDR3 protein is CASSLAGREETQYF. The CDR3 DNA reads TGCGCCAGCAGCTTGGCCGGTCGAGAAGAGACCCAGTACTTC.